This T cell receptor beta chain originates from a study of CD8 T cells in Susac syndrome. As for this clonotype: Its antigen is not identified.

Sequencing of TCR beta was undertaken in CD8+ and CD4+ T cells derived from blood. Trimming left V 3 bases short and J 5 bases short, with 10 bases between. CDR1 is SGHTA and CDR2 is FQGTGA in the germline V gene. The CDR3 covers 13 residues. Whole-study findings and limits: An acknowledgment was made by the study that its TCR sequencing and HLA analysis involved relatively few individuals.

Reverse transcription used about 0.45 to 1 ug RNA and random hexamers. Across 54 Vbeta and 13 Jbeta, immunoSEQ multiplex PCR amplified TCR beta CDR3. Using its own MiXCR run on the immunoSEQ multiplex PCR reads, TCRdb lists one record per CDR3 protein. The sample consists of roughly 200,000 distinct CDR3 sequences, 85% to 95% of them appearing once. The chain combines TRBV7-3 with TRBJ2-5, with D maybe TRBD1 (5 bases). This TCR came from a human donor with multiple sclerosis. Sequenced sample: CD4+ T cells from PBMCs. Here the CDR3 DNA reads TGTGCCAGCAGCTTGGGGCGTGCCGAGACCCAGTACTTC. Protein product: CASSLGRAETQYF. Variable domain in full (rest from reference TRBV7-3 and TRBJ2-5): GAGVSQTPSNKVTEKGKYVELRCDPISGHTALYWYRQSLGQGPEFLIYFQGTGAADDSGLPNDRFFAVRPEGSVSTLKIQRTERGDSAVYLCASSLGRAETQYFGPGTRLLVL.